This TCR beta chain was retrieved from a study of blood T cell repertoires in COVID-19 (TCRdb year 2020). About the investigation overall: The collaborator samples originated in the United States, Italy and Spain and spanned the acute and convalescent phases of COVID-19. The prospective study material was composed of cDNA or gDNA derived from T cells, B-cell-depleted T cells, or PBMCs. Deeply sampled blood TCRbeta repertoires from subjects exposed to, actively infected with, or recovered from COVID-19 were included in the dataset. A freely available public database, intended as a resource for researchers studying the immune response to SARS-CoV-2, is where the repertoires were released. The samples were drawn from two sources: the first 160 participants of the ongoing ImmuneRACE study, and 1,000 to 1,500 subjects contributed by 6 global collaborators. The sample metadata nearly always contained a de-identified subject ID, COVID-19 status, age in years and sex. Where available, HLA class I and class II types were taken from metadata supplied by the sample provider and were not determined by assay-based typing. The full study reports these points: Clinical and demographic metadata were provided uncurated, with the amount varying by source and participant.

TCRbeta CDR3 regions were amplified from genomic DNA by means of the immunoSEQ Assay, a bias-controlled multiplex PCR. In the source study's methods: The number of nucleated cells in each sample was estimated by amplification of reference gene primers within the assay. To quantify the absolute abundance of each unique TCRbeta CDR3 rearrangement, sequence reads were collapsed and filtered. For each sample, productive Simpson clonality was calculated as the square root of Simpson's diversity index across productive rearrangements. The immuneACCESS repertoire file appears here via TCRdb, limited to in-frame rearrangements. These files lack a portion of the clones; in checked studies, under half of the deficit traces to unresolved V genes, and the cause of the others is not known. For V, J and clone size, that table is used; D and trimming come from the DNA. The sample table records 300,000 to 350,000 clones; over 75% of these occur just once. The top ten clonotypes cover roughly 7.3% of the sample.

Comments on this clone: The clone's antigen remains unknown. No base qualities exist here, and no much larger clone lies one base off it.

One collaborating source in Seattle enrolled patients during active infection and followed them longitudinally through the course of disease. Whole blood was collected in K2EDTA tubes by collaborating institutions according to the institutions' own protocols. For TCRbeta analysis, collaborators shipped samples in one of three forms: frozen whole blood, isolated PBMCs, or DNA extracted from either of those sample types. Sequencing used peripheral blood. The sequence was collected from a woman in her twenties or thirties with COVID-19, enrolled during active disease.

The DNA reads TGTGCCAGCAGCTGGAGGCGGAGCTCCTACAATGAGCAGTTCTTC. This gives the protein CASSWRRSSYNEQFF. The rearrangement combines TRBV5-4 with TRBJ2-1; 5 matching bases give a weak D call of TRBD2. Between the V and J ends, shortened by 3 bases and 0 bases respectively, the junction contains 10 bases. The CDR3 spans 15 residues, from the cysteine through the phenylalanine. The CDR3 DNA has 45 bases and is translated from base 1. The CDR1 and CDR2 encoded by the germline V gene (reference sequence) are SGHNT and YYREEE.